The 12 T cell receptor beta chains below were found in one sample sequenced in a study of neurological immune-mediated disorders. TCRdb reprocessed the 5' RACE reads with MiXCR, giving one entry per CDR3 protein. The data hold about 50,000 distinct CDR3 sequences, with about 15% observed a single time. The sequencing sample was made of PBMCs. Receptors originate from a man in his sixties in good health.

In its sample, this clonotype was seen many times. V gene TRBV29-1 combines with J gene TRBJ2-1; 7 bases map to TRBD2. The CDR3 has 13 amino acids. Germline CDR1 is SQVTM and CDR2 is ANQGSEA. V lost 8 bases and J lost 8; bases outside the gene matches: 12. The CDR3 nucleotides are TGCAGCCCCCGGAGGTGGGAGGGCGATGAGCAGTTCTTC. Amino acid sequence: CSPRRWEGDEQFF.

The gene calls are TRBV7-2 and TRBJ2-1, with D possibly being TRBD1 or TRBD2 (5 bases each). There are 14 residues in the CDR3. The V and J ends lost 1 base and 8 bases respectively, with 12 bases between them. Germline V CDR1 and CDR2: SGHTA, FQGNSA. Written as DNA, the CDR3 is TGTGCCAGCAGCTTAGTGAGGGGTCCCGATGAGCAGTTCTTC. Protein: CASSLVRGPDEQFF. Supplemented by reference TRBV7-2 and TRBJ2-1, the full variable domain reads GAGVSQSPSNKVTEKGKDVELRCDPISGHTALYWYRQSLGQGLEFLIYFQGNSAPDKSGLPSDRFSAERTGGSVSTLTIQRTQQEDSAVYLCASSLVRGPDEQFFGPGTRLTVL.

This clonotype was seen many times. The chain is built from TRBV20-1 and TRBJ2-1, with TRBD2 identical over 7 bases. Unmatched junction bases numbered 12, after V lost 5 bases and J lost 5 bases. The CDR3 extends over 15 amino acids. Germline V gene data show CDR1 as DFQATT and CDR2 as SNEGSKA (reference sequence). This CDR3 is CSAWKGGRFDNEQFF. In DNA form, the CDR3 reads TGCAGTGCTTGGAAGGGCGGGAGATTTGACAATGAGCAGTTCTTC.

The chain recombines TRBV12-3 or TRBV12-4 with TRBJ1-5, with a weak D call TRBD1 (5 bases). V lost 3 bases, J lost 2 bases, and 11 bases lay in between. The CDR3 is 15 amino acids. The CDR3 loop reads CASSLGGFGNQPQHF. For the CDR3, the DNA is TGTGCCAGCAGTTTGGGGGGGTTTGGCAATCAGCCCCAGCATTTT.

In this sample, this clonotype turned up many times. This chain connects TRBV5-1 to TRBJ1-4; D not certain. Germline V gene lookup returns CDR1 SGHRS and CDR2 YFSETQ. Deletions cut 4 bases from V and 0 bases from J, with 10 bases between. The CDR3 length is 15 residues. The CDR3 here is CASSNYGSTNEKLFF. In nucleotides, the CDR3 is TGCGCCAGCAGCAATTACGGATCAACTAATGAAAAACTGTTTTTT.

Regarding this clonotype: This clone may be a read error of a much larger clone one base away. The chain employs TRBV6-5 and TRBJ1-5; 7 nucleotides line up with TRBD1. Germline lookup yields CDR1 MNHEY and CDR2 SVGAGI. The CDR3 runs 13 residues. V lost 7 bases and J lost 7; bases outside the gene matches: 7. The CDR3 is CASIPGGGQPQHF. The CDR3 DNA follows: TGTGCCAGCATACCAGGGGGAGGCCAGCCCCAGCATTTT.

This clonotype was seen many times. The rearrangement links TRBV7-9 to TRBJ2-2, with D possibly called TRBD1 or TRBD2 (5 bases each). This CDR3 contains 17 residues. Per the germline V gene, CDR1 is SEHNR and CDR2 is FQNEAQ (reference sequence). Between the trimmed V and J ends, which lost 5 bases and 1 base, there was a span of 17 bases. CDR3 amino acids: CASSPRDQPMNTGELFF. CDR3 nucleotide sequence: TGTGCCAGCAGCCCCAGGGACCAACCGATGAACACCGGGGAGCTGTTTTTT.

This clonotype was seen at least ten times. The rearrangement joins TRBV20-1 to TRBJ2-1; 12 nucleotides line up with TRBD2. Unmatched junction bases numbered 3, after V lost 0 bases and J lost 3 bases. This CDR3 region has 16 residues. CDR1 is DFQATT, CDR2 SNEGSKA, per germline (reference sequence). In nucleotides, the CDR3 is TGCAGTGCTAGAGACTCGACTAGCGGGAGCTACAATGAGCAGTTCTTC. It codes for CSARDSTSGSYNEQFF.

Regarding this clonotype: Compared with germline, one end of the junction differs, possibly owing to a read error. V is TRBV5-1 and J is TRBJ1-1; TRBD1 is a possible D gene (5 bases). Germline values: CDR1 SGHRS, CDR2 YFSETQ. The CDR3 is 13 residues long. Here the CDR3 DNA reads TGCACCAGCAGCTCAGAGGGGTGGACTGAAGCTTTCTTT. The encoded protein is CTSSSEGWTEAFF.

This clonotype has a count of ten or more. The chain uses TRBV3-1 and TRBJ2-1; D is ambiguous. The V end was cut by 1 base, the J end by 7 bases, with 14 bases between. CDR1 and CDR2 from the germline V gene are LGHDT and YNNKEL (reference sequence). The CDR3 is 15 amino acids. The CDR3 nucleotides are TGTGCCAGCAGCCAAGGAATCGGGCCCGGGAATGAGCAGTTCTTC. Its protein product is CASSQGIGPGNEQFF.

This clonotype was found many times. The chain has TRBV7-3 and TRBJ1-1, with a weak D call TRBD1 (6 bases). Germline V gives CDR1 SGHTA, CDR2 FQGTGA. There are 17 residues in the CDR3. The V and J ends lost 2 bases and 0 bases respectively, with 16 bases between them. CDR3 nucleotides: TGTGCCAGCAGCTTAGTTGGAGGGGGTGGGATGAACACTGAAGCTTTCTTT. The encoded protein is CASSLVGGGGMNTEAFF.

This clonotype has at least ten counts. The chain uses TRBV10-3 and TRBJ2-7; TRBD1 aligns across 12 bases. Germline trimming cut 6 bases from V and 9 bases from J; bases unmatched to any gene: 9. Germline V lookup: CDR1 ENHRY, CDR2 SYGVKD. CDR3 length equals 14 residues. The CDR3 loop reads CAIRAGTGGAAQYF. The CDR3 region has the DNA TGTGCCATCAGGGCCGGGACAGGGGGCGCGGCGCAGTACTTC.